These 18 T cell receptor beta chains were sequenced from one sample in a study of CXCR3-negative and CXCR3-positive naive CD8 T cells (dated by TCRdb to between 2019 and 2020). The sequencer was a NextSeq 550. The Human TCR Profiling Kit (MiLaboratory) was used to make UMI-labeled 5' RACE TRB cDNA libraries. Following reprocessing of the reads by TCRdb, the data hold one row per CDR3 protein sequence and no DNA is available. This sample's table has entries for some 56,000 distinct CDR3 sequences. The top ten clonotypes cover more than 20% of the sample. The sample comprised memory CD8+ T cells from blood. The intended sense of this specimen's cell subset or site label: conventional CD8+ memory T cells (TMEM), sorted as controls. Source of these receptors: a human donor in good health. Some clones in this sample may be carry-over from other donors' samples.

The rearrangement links TRBV2 to TRBJ2-7; the D call from TCRdb, TRBD1, cannot be confirmed without DNA. The CDR3 contains 16 residues. Germline CDR1 and CDR2: SNHLY and FYNNEI. CDR3 residues: CASSGPGGEEGYEQYF.

The chain uses TRBV28 and TRBJ2-5; TCRdb designates TRBD1, a call that cannot be tested without DNA. The V gene's germline CDR1 is MDHEN and CDR2 SYDVKM. This CDR3 is 16 amino acids long. This CDR3 reads CASSLLETGVRETQYF. Filled out from reference TRBV28 and TRBJ2-5, the complete variable domain reads DVKVTQSSRYLVKRTGEKVFLECVQDMDHENMFWYRQDPGLGLRLIYFSYDVKMKEKGDIPEGYSVSREKKERFSLILESASTNQTSMYLCASSLLETGVRETQYFGPGTRLLVL.

The chain employs TRBV7-3 and TRBJ2-7; TCRdb designates TRBD1, a call that cannot be tested without DNA. The CDR3 runs 14 residues. The germline CDR1 and CDR2 sequences are SGHTA and FQGTGA. The CDR3 loop is CASSEGQGPYEQYF.

The rearrangement links TRBV19 to TRBJ2-2. The CDR3 length is 13 residues. CDR1 and CDR2 from the germline V gene are LNHDA and SQIVND (reference sequence). The CDR3 region is CASGLTNTGELFF.

The gene calls are TRBV5-1 and TRBJ2-1; the TCRdb D gene call, TRBD2, has no DNA to confirm it. CDR1 is SGHRS, CDR2 YFSETQ, per germline. This CDR3 has 16 residues. The CDR3 region is CASSLGTSGEGNEQFF.

This chain connects TRBV7-9 to TRBJ2-3; TCRdb outputs TRBD1, but without DNA this stays unchecked. In germline, CDR1 is SEHNR, CDR2 FQNEAQ (reference sequence). This CDR3 has 14 amino acids. The CDR3 loop is CASSSSTGKSTQYF.

The chain couples TRBV14 to TRBJ2-2; as DNA is missing, the TRBD1 call by TCRdb cannot be tested. The germline CDR1 and CDR2 sequences are SGHDN and FVKESK. The CDR3 loop spans 14 amino acids. The CDR3 sequence is CASSFSGGTGELFF.

The chain has TRBV27 and TRBJ1-5; checking the TCRdb D call of TRBD1 is not possible without DNA. The CDR3 loop spans 15 amino acids. CDR1 is MNHEY and CDR2 is SMNVEV in the germline V gene (reference sequence). The CDR3 is CASSLGTGGNQPQHF.

The gene calls are TRBV4-1 and TRBJ2-7; TCRdb's D gene call, TRBD1, goes unchecked for lack of DNA. The CDR3 has 15 residues. Per the germline V gene, CDR1 is MGHRA and CDR2 is YSYEKL. CDR3 amino acids: CASSRNPGGSYEQYF.

This sequence joins TRBV29-1 and TRBJ2-2. The CDR3 extends over 12 amino acids. Germline values: CDR1 SQVTM, CDR2 ANQGSEA. CDR3 amino acids: CSVEWYGGELFF.

The J gene is TRBJ2-1, the V gene TRBV7-6; the D call from TCRdb, TRBD2, cannot be confirmed without DNA. CDR1 and CDR2 (germline): SGHVS, FNYEAQ. The CDR3 consists of 17 residues. CDR3 protein: CASSLGLAGGPYNEQFF.

This chain uses TRBV13 with TRBJ2-5; TCRdb indicates TRBD2, and absent DNA this call remains unverified. The length of the CDR3 is 14 residues. Germline assignment: CDR1 PRHDT and CDR2 FYEKMQ (reference sequence). The CDR3 sequence is CASSFWDAGETQYF. Together with reference TRBV13 and TRBJ2-5, the CDR3 gives the full variable domain: AAGVIQSPRHLIKEKRETATLKCYPIPRHDTVYWYQQGPGQDPQFLISFYEKMQSDKGSIPDRFSAQQFSDYHSELNMSSLELGDSALYFCASSFWDAGETQYFGPGTRLLVL.

The chain is built from TRBV5-1 and TRBJ2-7. In germline, CDR1 is SGHRS, CDR2 YFSETQ. This CDR3 has 13 residues. The CDR3 protein is CASSLATTYEQYF.

The gene calls are TRBV29-1 and TRBJ2-7; there is no DNA to check the TCRdb D call of TRBD2. The germline CDR1 and CDR2 sequences are SQVTM and ANQGSEA. The CDR3 has 17 residues. The CDR3 reads CSVETGLAGGSYYEQYF.

The chain is built from TRBV6-2 or TRBV6-3 and TRBJ2-2; absent DNA, TCRdb's TRBD2 call cannot be checked. The CDR3 is made up of 15 amino acids. Germline V gives CDR1 MNHEY, CDR2 SVGEGT. CDR3 residues: CASSTLSRNTGELFF.

This sequence joins TRBV7-2 and TRBJ2-7; TCRdb calls TRBD2, which cannot be checked without DNA. From germline, CDR1 is SGHTA and CDR2 FQGNSA. The CDR3 totals 16 residues. The CDR3 is CASSRISGGVPYEQYF.

The rearrangement uses TRBV29-1 and TRBJ2-1; TCRdb gives TRBD1 as the D gene, but with no DNA this cannot be confirmed. Germline assignment: CDR1 SQVTM and CDR2 ANQGSEA. The CDR3 is 11 amino acids. The CDR3 reads CSGREYNEQFF.

V is TRBV6-5 and J is TRBJ1-5; TCRdb picks TRBD1, but there is no DNA to check that call. The CDR3 runs 14 residues. CDR1 is MNHEY and CDR2 is SVGAGI in the germline V gene. The CDR3 here is CASSLGQGDQPQHF.